The rows below give T cell receptor beta chains drawn from one sample of a study of T-cell memory formation after mild COVID-19. TCRdb ran MiXCR on the 5' RACE reads and lists one entry per CDR3 protein. The sample includes about 110,000 distinct CDR3 sequences, over 15% of them seen just once. Sequenced sample: PBMCs or a T cell subset sorted from them (not recorded which). All receptors come from a man in his late teens or twenties who had mild COVID-19 (a few samples of this study predate the infection). Cell type and time point are not known. CDR3s include the opening cysteine and the closing phenylalanine or tryptophan. D genes are given only for firm matches. Part of the rows lack a size; the others show once, few, many or a class for expanded clones.

V gene: TRBV6-5; clone size: many; J gene: TRBJ2-3; D gene: TRBD2; CDR3 protein: CASMRGELSTDTQYF; CDR3 DNA: TGTGCCAGCATGCGGGGGGAACTTAGCACAGATACGCAGTATTTT
V gene: TRBV12-3/TRBV12-4; clone size: -; J gene: TRBJ1-1; D gene: -; CDR3 protein: CASSLNPMNTEAFF; CDR3 DNA: TGTGCCAGCAGTCTAAACCCCATGAACACTGAAGCTTTCTTT
V gene: TRBV7-2; clone size: few; J gene: TRBJ2-1; D gene: -; CDR3 protein: CASSLGSGLASYNEQFF; CDR3 DNA: TGTGCCAGCAGCTTGGGGTCCGGCCTAGCCTCCTACAATGAGCAGTTCTTC
V gene: TRBV5-1; clone size: -; J gene: TRBJ2-1; D gene: -; CDR3 protein: CATGTGTYNEQFF; CDR3 DNA: TGCGCCACCGGGACCGGCACCTACAATGAGCAGTTCTTC
V gene: TRBV12-3/TRBV12-4; clone size: -; J gene: TRBJ2-6; D gene: -; CDR3 protein: CASSPGSNVLTF; CDR3 DNA: TGTGCCAGCAGTCCTGGGTCCAACGTCCTGACTTTC
V gene: TRBV12-3/TRBV12-4; clone size: few; J gene: TRBJ2-3; D gene: TRBD2; CDR3 protein: CASSFMRGGVTDTQYF; CDR3 DNA: TGTGCCAGCAGTTTTATGCGGGGGGGCGTAACAGATACGCAGTATTTT
V gene: TRBV3-1; clone size: few; J gene: TRBJ1-3; D gene: -; CDR3 protein: CASSQTSGNTIYF; CDR3 DNA: TGTGCCAGCAGCCAAACCTCTGGAAACACCATATATTTT
V gene: TRBV4-2; clone size: -; J gene: TRBJ2-1; D gene: TRBD2; CDR3 protein: CASSPLIAGYDNEQFF; CDR3 DNA: TGTGCCAGCAGCCCCCTGATAGCGGGGTACGACAATGAGCAGTTCTTC
V gene: TRBV7-3; clone size: -; J gene: TRBJ2-3; D gene: TRBD2; CDR3 protein: CASSPSGGAVHTQYF; CDR3 DNA: TGTGCCAGCAGCCCTAGCGGGGGGGCTGTACATACGCAGTATTTT
V gene: TRBV6-1; clone size: few; J gene: TRBJ1-2; D gene: TRBD1; CDR3 protein: CASSEDPGGTGYTF; CDR3 DNA: TGTGCCAGCAGTGAAGACCCAGGGGGCACTGGCTACACCTTC
V gene: TRBV3-1; clone size: -; J gene: TRBJ1-1; D gene: TRBD1; CDR3 protein: CASSQDHFKGANTEAFF; CDR3 DNA: TGTGCCAGCAGCCAAGATCACTTTAAGGGGGCGAACACTGAAGCTTTCTTT
V gene: TRBV5-1; clone size: -; J gene: TRBJ1-1; D gene: -; CDR3 protein: CASSAGSQGLWAFF; CDR3 DNA: TGCGCCAGCAGCGCGGGCTCGCAGGGGCTTTGGGCTTTCTTT
V gene: TRBV7-3; clone size: -; J gene: TRBJ2-7; D gene: -; CDR3 protein: CASSLTGNHEQYF; CDR3 DNA: TGTGCCAGCAGCTTAACCGGCAACCACGAGCAGTACTTC
V gene: TRBV9; clone size: few; J gene: TRBJ2-7; D gene: -; CDR3 protein: CASSVEGGF; CDR3 DNA: TGTGCCAGCAGCGTCGAAGGAGGATTC
V gene: TRBV5-1; clone size: few; J gene: TRBJ1-1; D gene: -; CDR3 protein: CASSEQGLNTEAFF; CDR3 DNA: TGCGCCAGCAGCGAGCAGGGGCTGAACACTGAAGCTTTCTTT
V gene: TRBV5-4; clone size: few; J gene: TRBJ2-4; D gene: -; CDR3 protein: CASSADKNIQYF; CDR3 DNA: TGTGCCAGCAGCGCGGACAAGAACATTCAGTACTTC
V gene: TRBV28; clone size: -; J gene: TRBJ1-1; D gene: -; CDR3 protein: CASMLDGNTEAFF; CDR3 DNA: TGTGCCAGCATGCTGGACGGAAACACTGAAGCTTTCTTT
V gene: TRBV5-1; clone size: few; J gene: TRBJ2-6; D gene: -; CDR3 protein: CASSLWSGANVLTF; CDR3 DNA: TGCGCCAGCAGCTTGTGGTCTGGGGCCAACGTCCTGACTTTC
V gene: TRBV30; clone size: -; J gene: TRBJ2-1; D gene: -; CDR3 protein: CAWSEFYEQFF; CDR3 DNA: TGTGCCTGGAGTGAATTTTATGAGCAGTTCTTC
V gene: TRBV7-2; clone size: -; J gene: TRBJ1-2; D gene: -; CDR3 protein: CASSQDSAVNYGYTF; CDR3 DNA: TGTGCCAGCAGCCAAGACAGCGCCGTTAACTATGGCTACACCTTC
V gene: TRBV5-1; clone size: few; J gene: TRBJ1-1; D gene: TRBD1; CDR3 protein: CASSQGATTEAFF; CDR3 DNA: TGCGCCAGCAGTCAGGGGGCGACGACTGAAGCTTTCTTT
V gene: TRBV9; clone size: -; J gene: TRBJ1-2; D gene: TRBD1; CDR3 protein: CASSVGQGGGYTF; CDR3 DNA: TGTGCCAGCAGCGTAGGACAGGGAGGAGGCTACACCTTC
V gene: TRBV20-1; clone size: -; J gene: TRBJ2-5; D gene: -; CDR3 protein: CSARAGLQETQYF; CDR3 DNA: TGCAGTGCTAGAGCAGGACTCCAAGAGACCCAGTACTTC
V gene: TRBV4-2; clone size: -; J gene: TRBJ1-4; D gene: TRBD1; CDR3 protein: CASSQGSGTVNEKLFF; CDR3 DNA: TGTGCCAGCAGCCAAGGCTCCGGGACAGTTAATGAAAAACTGTTTTTT
V gene: TRBV29-1; clone size: few; J gene: TRBJ1-1; D gene: -; CDR3 protein: CSAERFSSSPNTEAFF; CDR3 DNA: TGCAGCGCCGAGAGGTTTTCCAGCAGCCCGAACACTGAAGCTTTCTTT
V gene: TRBV6-5; clone size: few; J gene: TRBJ2-2; D gene: TRBD1; CDR3 protein: CASSYRQGAGELFF; CDR3 DNA: TGTGCCAGCAGTTACAGGCAGGGGGCCGGGGAGCTGTTTTTT
V gene: TRBV2; clone size: many; J gene: TRBJ2-7; D gene: -; CDR3 protein: CASSEPDRYEQYF; CDR3 DNA: TGTGCCAGCAGTGAACCGGATCGCTACGAGCAGTACTTC
V gene: TRBV20-1; clone size: few; J gene: TRBJ2-5; D gene: -; CDR3 protein: CSGARDVHRETQYF; CDR3 DNA: TGCAGTGGGGCGAGGGACGTTCACAGAGAGACCCAGTACTTC
V gene: TRBV6-5; clone size: few; J gene: TRBJ1-5; D gene: TRBD1; CDR3 protein: CASSSSGQGRQPQHF; CDR3 DNA: TGTGCCAGCAGTTCCTCGGGACAGGGGAGGCAGCCCCAGCATTTT
V gene: TRBV7-9; clone size: few; J gene: TRBJ2-3; D gene: -; CDR3 protein: CASSPLTRETQYF; CDR3 DNA: TGTGCCAGCAGCCCCCTCACCAGGGAGACGCAGTATTTT
V gene: TRBV20-1; clone size: -; J gene: TRBJ2-7; D gene: TRBD2; CDR3 protein: CSAQELAGASYEQYF; CDR3 DNA: TGCAGTGCCCAGGAGCTAGCGGGGGCATCCTACGAGCAGTACTTC
V gene: TRBV27; clone size: -; J gene: TRBJ2-5; D gene: TRBD1; CDR3 protein: CASNRQGARETQYF; CDR3 DNA: TGTGCCAGCAACCGGCAGGGGGCAAGAGAGACCCAGTACTTC
V gene: TRBV5-1; clone size: -; J gene: TRBJ2-1; D gene: -; CDR3 protein: CASSSATANPYNEQFF; CDR3 DNA: TGCGCCAGCAGCTCAGCGACAGCCAATCCCTACAATGAGCAGTTCTTC
V gene: TRBV3-1; clone size: -; J gene: TRBJ2-1; D gene: TRBD2; CDR3 protein: CASSQDPRLAGGPIEQFF; CDR3 DNA: TGTGCCAGCAGCCAAGACCCCCGGTTGGCGGGGGGGCCCATTGAGCAGTTCTTC
V gene: TRBV4-1; clone size: -; J gene: TRBJ1-2; D gene: -; CDR3 protein: CASSSTGRPSYGYTF; CDR3 DNA: TGCGCCAGCAGCTCTACGGGACGGCCCAGCTATGGCTACACCTTC
V gene: TRBV12-3/TRBV12-4; clone size: -; J gene: TRBJ2-7; D gene: TRBD1; CDR3 protein: CASCRDREIREQYF; CDR3 DNA: TGTGCCAGCTGCCGGGACAGGGAAATTCGGGAGCAGTACTTC
V gene: TRBV6-2/TRBV6-3; clone size: few; J gene: TRBJ1-1; D gene: -; CDR3 protein: CASNQGVEAFF; CDR3 DNA: TGTGCCAGCAACCAGGGAGTAGAAGCTTTCTTT
V gene: TRBV3-1; clone size: -; J gene: TRBJ1-2; D gene: -; CDR3 protein: CASSQERGYTF; CDR3 DNA: TGTGCCAGCAGCCAAGAAAGAGGCTACACCTTC
V gene: TRBV5-1; clone size: many; J gene: TRBJ2-6; D gene: -; CDR3 protein: CASGPRKGPLSGANVLTF; CDR3 DNA: TGCGCCAGCGGCCCTAGGAAGGGTCCCCTCTCTGGGGCCAACGTCCTGACTTTC
V gene: TRBV11-3; clone size: once; J gene: TRBJ2-3; D gene: -; CDR3 protein: CASSLDWFTDTQYF; CDR3 DNA: TGTGCCAGCAGCCTAGACTGGTTCACAGATACGCAGTATTTT
V gene: TRBV12-3/TRBV12-4; clone size: -; J gene: TRBJ2-7; D gene: -; CDR3 protein: CASSRGHYEQYF; CDR3 DNA: TGTGCCAGCAGCCGGGGACACTACGAGCAGTACTTC
V gene: TRBV7-2; clone size: -; J gene: TRBJ2-4; D gene: TRBD2; CDR3 protein: CASSLGSGLASFTGGIQYF; CDR3 DNA: TGTGCCAGCAGCTTAGGGTCCGGACTAGCGAGCTTCACCGGTGGCATTCAGTACTTC
V gene: TRBV10-3; clone size: few; J gene: TRBJ2-3; D gene: -; CDR3 protein: CAISEPTSTDTQYF; CDR3 DNA: TGTGCCATCAGTGAGCCGACTAGTACAGATACGCAGTATTTT
V gene: TRBV18; clone size: few; J gene: TRBJ2-5; D gene: -; CDR3 protein: CASSLGFLGETQYF; CDR3 DNA: TGTGCCAGCTCACTGGGATTCTTGGGAGAGACCCAGTACTTC
V gene: TRBV4-2; clone size: few; J gene: TRBJ2-4; D gene: -; CDR3 protein: CASSQDWATPKNIQYF; CDR3 DNA: TGTGCCAGCAGCCAAGATTGGGCTACACCCAAAAACATTCAGTACTTC
V gene: TRBV29-1; clone size: -; J gene: TRBJ2-3; D gene: -; CDR3 protein: CSVIGGDTQYF; CDR3 DNA: TGCAGCGTGATAGGGGGAGATACGCAGTATTTT
V gene: TRBV25-1; clone size: few; J gene: TRBJ1-2; D gene: TRBD1; CDR3 protein: CASSAQRTGRNYGYTF; CDR3 DNA: TGTGCCAGCAGTGCGCAAAGGACAGGCCGGAACTATGGCTACACCTTC
V gene: TRBV5-1; clone size: few; J gene: TRBJ1-2; D gene: -; CDR3 protein: CASSRGTGNYGYTF; CDR3 DNA: TGCGCCAGCAGCCGGGGTACGGGAAACTATGGCTACACCTTC
V gene: TRBV4-1; clone size: few; J gene: TRBJ2-3; D gene: -; CDR3 protein: CASSRLGTDTQYF; CDR3 DNA: TGCGCCAGCAGCCGCCTCGGCACAGATACGCAGTATTTT
V gene: TRBV27; clone size: -; J gene: TRBJ1-5; D gene: -; CDR3 protein: CASSFEGMDNQPQHF; CDR3 DNA: TGTGCCAGCAGTTTCGAAGGCATGGACAATCAGCCCCAGCATTTT
V gene: TRBV5-1; clone size: few; J gene: TRBJ1-2; D gene: -; CDR3 protein: CASSLDRGEGYYGYTF; CDR3 DNA: TGCGCCAGCAGCTTGGACAGAGGCGAGGGTTACTATGGCTACACCTTC
V gene: TRBV4-1; clone size: -; J gene: TRBJ1-1; D gene: -; CDR3 protein: CASSQDSRGNEAFF; CDR3 DNA: TGCGCCAGCAGCCAAGATAGCCGGGGTAACGAAGCTTTCTTT
V gene: TRBV4-1; clone size: -; J gene: TRBJ2-3; D gene: TRBD1; CDR3 protein: CASSQSGGETDTQYF; CDR3 DNA: TGCGCCAGCAGCCAATCAGGGGGAGAAACAGATACGCAGTATTTT
V gene: TRBV2; clone size: -; J gene: TRBJ2-3; D gene: -; CDR3 protein: CASSAGQWEGDTQYF; CDR3 DNA: TGTGCCAGCAGTGCAGGACAGTGGGAGGGAGATACGCAGTATTTT
V gene: TRBV18; clone size: -; J gene: TRBJ2-3; D gene: -; CDR3 protein: CASSPDTRTDTQYF; CDR3 DNA: TGTGCCAGCTCACCGGACACTCGCACAGATACGCAGTATTTT
V gene: TRBV7-6; clone size: -; J gene: TRBJ2-1; D gene: TRBD1; CDR3 protein: CASSSRLGQGLDEQFF; CDR3 DNA: TGTGCCAGCAGCTCCCGCCTGGGACAGGGGTTGGATGAGCAGTTCTTC
V gene: TRBV6-6; clone size: few; J gene: TRBJ1-6; D gene: TRBD1; CDR3 protein: CASSYDRGSLHF; CDR3 DNA: TGTGCCAGCAGTTACGACAGGGGCTCCCTCCACTTT
V gene: TRBV7-2; clone size: few; J gene: TRBJ2-3; D gene: TRBD2; CDR3 protein: CATQRGNLRDTQYF; CDR3 DNA: TGTGCCACCCAGCGGGGGAACCTACGGGATACGCAGTATTTT
V gene: TRBV24-1; clone size: -; J gene: TRBJ2-7; D gene: -; CDR3 protein: CATTVDRRGGLHEQYF; CDR3 DNA: TGTGCCACCACCGTGGACAGGCGCGGGGGGCTCCACGAGCAGTACTTC
V gene: TRBV5-1; clone size: -; J gene: TRBJ2-3; D gene: -; CDR3 protein: CASSQTGARDTQYF; CDR3 DNA: TGCGCCAGCAGCCAGACGGGTGCAAGAGATACGCAGTATTTT